Following are 11 T cell receptor beta chains from one sample sequenced in a study of cytomegalovirus exposure and HLA in healthy donors. PCR involved 60 Vbeta and 13 Jbeta primers. TCRdb keeps only in-frame clones here, not all; method: immunoSEQ multiplex PCR. Among 180,000 or so clones, 75% to 85% were seen once, and the ten largest hold 1.5% to 2%. Input material: PBMCs. All receptors derive from a man aged 18 to 29 in good health and CMV-seronegative.

V and J are TRBV7-2 and TRBJ2-1; 8 bases match TRBD2. V was clipped by 5 bases and J by 0 bases; unmatched bases: 12. Germline CDR1 is SGHTA and CDR2 is FQGNSA. The CDR3 contains 18 residues. The CDR3 here is CASSPRSSGPSSYNEQFF. CDR3 in DNA: TGTGCCAGCAGCCCGAGATCTAGCGGGCCGAGCTCCTACAATGAGCAGTTCTTC.

The rearrangement uses TRBV9 and TRBJ2-6, with D maybe TRBD2 (5 bases). Trimming shortened V by 0 bases and J by 0 bases, and 16 bases separated the two germline ends. The CDR3 is 19 residues long. The germline CDR1 and CDR2 sequences are SGDLS and YYNGEE. CDR3 residues: CASSVAADKRDSGANVLTF. The CDR3 DNA reads as TGTGCCAGCAGCGTAGCCGCGGATAAACGGGACTCTGGGGCCAACGTCCTGACTTTC.

A few counts support this clone. The chain joins TRBV10-3 to TRBJ2-2, with D perhaps TRBD2 (5 bases). Germline CDR1 reads ENHRY; CDR2 reads SYGVKD. Trimming removed 10 bases at V and 6 bases at J, with 21 bases between. This CDR3 region has 15 residues. The DNA of the CDR3 is TGTGCCACCAACCCCAGCGTAATAGCGCCCGGGGAGCTGTTTTTT. As protein: CATNPSVIAPGELFF.

V is TRBV5-1 and J is TRBJ2-3, with TRBD1 matching 8 bases. The CDR3 covers 13 residues. V shed 6 bases and J 3 bases; nucleotides not matched to a gene: 3. Germline V gene sequence: CDR1 SGHRS, CDR2 YFSETQ. CDR3 loop: CASTTGGTDTQYF. CDR3 coding DNA: TGCGCCAGCACTACAGGGGGAACAGATACGCAGTATTTT. The variable domain in full, completed from reference TRBV5-1 and TRBJ2-3, reads KAGVTQTPRYLIKTRGQQVTLSCSPISGHRSVSWYQQTPGQGLQFLFEYFSETQRNKGNFPGRFSGRQFSNSRSEMNVSTLELGDSALYLCASTTGGTDTQYFGPGTRLTVL.

The gene calls are TRBV15 and TRBJ1-2; 7 positions agree with TRBD1. The germline V gene has CDR1 LNHNV and CDR2 YYDKDF (reference sequence). V lost 3 bases and J lost 2; bases outside the gene matches: 6. The CDR3 length is 15 residues. The CDR3 region is CATSSWEQGNYGYTF. CDR3 bases: TGTGCCACCAGCAGCTGGGAACAGGGGAACTATGGCTACACCTTC.

Comments on this clone: The identical CDR3 is also encoded by other nucleotide sequences in the sample. J is TRBJ1-5 and V is TRBV6-1; the D is unclear. This CDR3 spans 13 amino acids. CDR1 is MNHNS and CDR2 is SASEGT in the germline V gene. Trimming took 6 bases from V and 2 from J, leaving 8 bases between them. CDR3 DNA sequence: TGTGCCAGCAGAGAGGGCGGCAATCAGCCCCAGCATTTT. It encodes CASREGGNQPQHF.

The chain employs TRBV27 and TRBJ2-3, with TRBD2 matching over 7 bases. There are 14 residues in the CDR3. V shed 5 bases and J 5 bases; nucleotides not matched to a gene: 7. Germline lookup yields CDR1 MNHEY and CDR2 SMNVEV (reference sequence). CDR3 in DNA: TGTGCCAGCAGTCCCTGGGGGGGGGTAGATACGCAGTATTTT. It translates to CASSPWGGVDTQYF.

This clone has a handful of counts. The chain has TRBV4-1 and TRBJ1-4, with TRBD1 as a possible D gene (5 bases). The ends were cut back, 3 bases at V and 8 bases at J, with 19 bases in the middle. Germline assignment: CDR1 MGHRA and CDR2 YSYEKL. CDR3 length equals 16 residues. CDR3: CASSHKSAGRNEKLFF. Written as DNA, the CDR3 is TGCGCCAGCAGCCACAAGTCGGCAGGGCGGAACGAAAAACTGTTTTTT.

The chain joins TRBV28 to TRBJ1-5; TRBD1 aligns across 7 bases. V shed 8 bases and J 7 bases; nucleotides not matched to a gene: 5. Germline assignment: CDR1 MDHEN and CDR2 SYDVKM. The CDR3 consists of 12 residues. The CDR3 sequence is CASETGRQPQHF. In DNA form, the CDR3 reads TGTGCCAGCGAGACAGGGCGACAGCCCCAGCATTTT.

The chain is built from TRBV2 and TRBJ1-6; TRBD1 matches 9 bases. Trimming removed 7 bases from V and 10 bases from J; junction bases left unmatched: 11. This CDR3 region has 15 residues. In germline, CDR1 is SNHLY, CDR2 FYNNEI. The DNA for the CDR3 is TGTGCCAGCATTCCACCGGACAGGGGATGGTCACCCCTCCACTTT. It codes for CASIPPDRGWSPLHF.

J is TRBJ2-1 and V is TRBV27; no clear D. V lost 5 bases to trimming and J lost 0 bases, with 11 bases between them. Germline V CDR1 and CDR2: MNHEY, SMNVEV (reference sequence). This CDR3 is built from 15 residues. The chain's CDR3 is CASSPRYLSYNEQFF. The CDR3 DNA reads as TGTGCCAGCAGTCCCCGGTACCTCTCCTACAATGAGCAGTTCTTC.